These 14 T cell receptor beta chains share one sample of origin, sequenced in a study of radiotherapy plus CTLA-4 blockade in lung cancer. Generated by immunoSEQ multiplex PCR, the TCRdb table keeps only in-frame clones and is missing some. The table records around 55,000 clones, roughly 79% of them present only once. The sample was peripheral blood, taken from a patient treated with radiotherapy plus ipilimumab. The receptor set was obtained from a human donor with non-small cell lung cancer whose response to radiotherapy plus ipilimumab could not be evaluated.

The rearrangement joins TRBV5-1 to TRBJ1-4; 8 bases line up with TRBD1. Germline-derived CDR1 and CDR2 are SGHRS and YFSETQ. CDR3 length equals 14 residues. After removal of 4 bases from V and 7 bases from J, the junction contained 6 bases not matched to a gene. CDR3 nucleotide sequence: TGCGCCAGCAGCCAAGGACAGGGAGGTGAAAAACTGTTTTTT. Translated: CASSQGQGGEKLFF.

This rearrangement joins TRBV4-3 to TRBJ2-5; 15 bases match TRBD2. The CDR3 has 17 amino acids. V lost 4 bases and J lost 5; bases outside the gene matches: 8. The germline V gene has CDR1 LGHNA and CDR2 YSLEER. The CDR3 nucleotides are TGCGCCAGCAGCCCGGGGACTAGCGGGGGGCGCGGCGAGACCCAGTACTTC. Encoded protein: CASSPGTSGGRGETQYF.

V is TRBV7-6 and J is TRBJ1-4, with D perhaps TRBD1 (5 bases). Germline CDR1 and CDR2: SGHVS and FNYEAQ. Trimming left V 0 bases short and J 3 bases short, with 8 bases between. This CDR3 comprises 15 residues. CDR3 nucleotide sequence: TGTGCCAGCAGCTTAGCCTACAGGTCTAATGAAAAACTGTTTTTT. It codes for CASSLAYRSNEKLFF.

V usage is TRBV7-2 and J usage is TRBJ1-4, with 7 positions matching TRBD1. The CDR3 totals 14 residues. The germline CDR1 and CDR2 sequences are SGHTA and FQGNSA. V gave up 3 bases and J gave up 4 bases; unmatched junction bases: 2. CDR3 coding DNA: TGTGCCAGCAGCTTGACAGGGCTTAATGAAAAACTGTTTTTT. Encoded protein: CASSLTGLNEKLFF.

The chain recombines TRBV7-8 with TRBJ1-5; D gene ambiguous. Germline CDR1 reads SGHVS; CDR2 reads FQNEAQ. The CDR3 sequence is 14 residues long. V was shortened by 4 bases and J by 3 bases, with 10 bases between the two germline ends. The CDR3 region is CASSSTEFNQPQHF. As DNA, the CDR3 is TGTGCCAGCAGCTCCACAGAGTTCAATCAGCCCCAGCATTTT.

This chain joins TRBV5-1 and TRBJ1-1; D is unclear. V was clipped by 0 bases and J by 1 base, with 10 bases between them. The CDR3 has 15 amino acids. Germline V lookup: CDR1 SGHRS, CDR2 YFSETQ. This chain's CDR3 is CASSLGQTSNTEAFF. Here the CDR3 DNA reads TGCGCCAGCAGCTTGGGACAAACCTCGAACACTGAAGCTTTCTTT.

CDR3 protein: CASSARDREEAGANVLTF. In DNA form, the CDR3 reads TGTGCCAGCAGTGCCCGGGACAGGGAAGAGGCGGGGGCCAACGTCCTGACTTTC. J is TRBJ2-6 and V is TRBV25-1; the match to TRBD1 covers 9 bases. The germline V gene encodes CDR1 MGHDK and CDR2 SYGVNS. This CDR3 has 18 amino acids. Trimming cost V 4 bases and J 4 bases; bases outside gene matches: 11. Using reference TRBV25-1 and TRBJ2-6 for the parts outside the CDR3, the full variable domain is EADIYQTPRYLVIGTGKKITLECSQTMGHDKMYWYQQDPGMELHLIHYSYGVNSTEKGDLSSESTVSRIRTEHFPLTLESARPSHTSQYLCASSARDREEAGANVLTFGAGSRLTVL.

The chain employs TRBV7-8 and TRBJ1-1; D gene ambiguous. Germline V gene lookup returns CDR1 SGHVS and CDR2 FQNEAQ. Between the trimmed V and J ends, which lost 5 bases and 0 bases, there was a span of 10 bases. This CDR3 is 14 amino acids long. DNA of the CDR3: TGTGCCAGCAGCAGCGGACGGTTGAACACTGAAGCTTTCTTT. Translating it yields CASSSGRLNTEAFF.

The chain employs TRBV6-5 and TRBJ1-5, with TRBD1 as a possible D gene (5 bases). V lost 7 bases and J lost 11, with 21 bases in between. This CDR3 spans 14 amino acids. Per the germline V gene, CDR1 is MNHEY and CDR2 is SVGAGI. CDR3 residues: CASKGGTSGGTQHF. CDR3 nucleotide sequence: TGTGCCAGCAAGGGTGGCACCTCCGGGGGGACCCAGCATTTT.

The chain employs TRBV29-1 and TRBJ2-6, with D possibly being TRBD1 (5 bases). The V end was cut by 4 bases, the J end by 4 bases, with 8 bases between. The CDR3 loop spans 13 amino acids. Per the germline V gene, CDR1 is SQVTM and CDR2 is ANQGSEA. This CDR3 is CSVGAGGANVLTF. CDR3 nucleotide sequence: TGCAGCGTTGGAGCAGGGGGGGCCAACGTCCTGACTTTC.

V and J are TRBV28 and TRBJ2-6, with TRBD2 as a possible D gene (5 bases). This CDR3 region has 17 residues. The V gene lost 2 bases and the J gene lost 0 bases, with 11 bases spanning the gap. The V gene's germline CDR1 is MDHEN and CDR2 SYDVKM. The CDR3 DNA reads TGTGCCAGCAGTTTAAGGGAGCGACCCTCTGGGGCCAACGTCCTGACTTTC. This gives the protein CASSLRERPSGANVLTF.

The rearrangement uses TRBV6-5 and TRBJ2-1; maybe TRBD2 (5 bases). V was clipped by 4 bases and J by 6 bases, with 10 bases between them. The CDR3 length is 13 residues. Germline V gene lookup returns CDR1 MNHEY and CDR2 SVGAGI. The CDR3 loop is CASSLRASNEQFF. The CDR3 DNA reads TGTGCCAGCAGTTTGCGGGCTTCCAATGAGCAGTTCTTC.

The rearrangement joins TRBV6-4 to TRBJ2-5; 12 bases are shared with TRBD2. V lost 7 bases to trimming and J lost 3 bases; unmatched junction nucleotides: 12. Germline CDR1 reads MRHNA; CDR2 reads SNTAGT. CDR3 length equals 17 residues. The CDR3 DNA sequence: TGTGCCAGCATCGCTGGGTCTAGCGGGGGGGGCGAAGAGACCCAGTACTTC. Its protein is CASIAGSSGGGEETQYF.

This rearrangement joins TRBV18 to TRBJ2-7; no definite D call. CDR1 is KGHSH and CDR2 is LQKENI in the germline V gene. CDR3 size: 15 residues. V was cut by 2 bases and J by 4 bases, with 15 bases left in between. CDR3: CASSPGNPFLYEQYF. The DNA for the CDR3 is TGTGCCAGCTCACCAGGCAACCCCTTTTTATACGAGCAGTACTTC.